The 27 T cell receptor beta chains listed next were all sequenced from one sample in a study of T cell repertoires in cytomegalovirus infection (dated by TCRdb to about 2019). Reads for this sample came from an Illumina HiSeq 1500. Starting from the raw public reads, TCRdb applied fastp trimming at Q25, assembled clones with MiXCR and retained in-frame beta chains. Identical CDR3 proteins give one entry, which carries the most common genes and DNA. This sample has hundreds of thousands of distinct CDR3 sequences in its table, and approximately 24% of those were observed once. The ten largest account for under 8.5% of the sample. Sequencing was carried out using CD8+ T cells from PBMCs. All receptors derive from a human donor in good health (CMV status not recorded). Some clones in this sample may be carry-over from other donors' samples.

The rearrangement uses TRBV20-1 and TRBJ2-7; D possibly uses TRBD1 or TRBD2 (5 bases each). In germline, CDR1 is DFQATT, CDR2 SNEGSKA (reference sequence). Trimming cost V 3 bases and J 3 bases, with 12 bases left between them. The CDR3 contains 13 residues. This chain's CDR3 is CSARGDAVYEQYV. The CDR3 region has the DNA TGCAGTGCTAGGGGGGACGCGGTCTACGAGCAGTACGTC.

This clonotype has ten or more counts. This chain uses TRBV28 with TRBJ1-5; D might be TRBD1 (5 bases). This CDR3 is built from 13 residues. The germline gives CDR1 MDHEN, CDR2 SYDVKM. V lost 2 bases, J lost 7 bases, and 9 bases lay in between. The DNA for the CDR3 is TGTGCCAGCAGTTTAGGGGCGCGGCAGCCCCAGCATTTT. It is translated as CASSLGARQPQHF.

In its sample, this clonotype was seen many times. V is TRBV12-5 and J is TRBJ1-4; maybe TRBD1 (5 bases). V lost 4 bases and J lost 0, with 12 bases in between. The V gene's germline CDR1 is LGHNT and CDR2 FRNRAP. There are 16 residues in the CDR3. Written as DNA, the CDR3 is TGTGCTAGTGGTTCGACGACAGCTGCAACTAATGAAAAACTGTTTTTT. It codes for CASGSTTAATNEKLFF.

This chain connects TRBV2 to TRBJ2-1; the D call may be TRBD1 or TRBD2 (5 bases each). The CDR3 runs 12 residues. V was shortened by 8 bases and J by 10 bases, with 15 bases between the two germline ends. Germline CDR1 is SNHLY and CDR2 is FYNNEI. CDR3 DNA: TGTGCCAGCCCTGACAGATGGGGGGAGCAGTTCTTC. Its translation: CASPDRWGEQFF. The complete variable domain, with remaining parts taken from reference TRBV2 and TRBJ2-1, reads EPEVTQTPSHQVTQMGQEVILRCVPISNHLYFYWYRQILGQKVEFLVSFYNNEISEKSEIFDDQFSVERPDGSNFTLKIRSTKLEDSAMYFCASPDRWGEQFFGPGTRLTVL.

The chain has TRBV12-3 or TRBV12-4 and TRBJ2-2; 8 bases are a match to TRBD1. The CDR3 is 13 amino acids. After removal of 4 bases from V and 7 bases from J, the junction contained 2 bases not matched to a gene. The CDR3 DNA sequence: TGTGCCAGCAGTTCAGGGGGCGGCGGGGAGCTGTTTTTT. Its protein is CASSSGGGGELFF.

V and J are TRBV5-1 and TRBJ2-7; D remains unclear. The V and J ends lost 4 bases and 1 base respectively, with 18 bases between them. Germline CDR1 is SGHRS and CDR2 is YFSETQ. There are 16 residues in the CDR3. The CDR3 loop reads CASSDGGGPVSYEQYF. CDR3 sequence (DNA): TGCGCCAGCAGCGACGGCGGCGGTCCTGTGTCCTACGAGCAGTACTTC.

This clonotype appeared a few times. The rearrangement uses TRBV7-2 and TRBJ1-3; a weak D match, TRBD1 (5 bases). V was pared by 5 bases and J by 7 bases, with 15 bases between. The CDR3 sequence is 14 residues long. Germline-derived CDR1 and CDR2 are SGHTA and FQGNSA. CDR3 protein: CASSRGQGRNTIYF. DNA of the CDR3: TGTGCCAGCAGCCGAGGACAAGGGCGGAACACCATATATTTT. The full variable domain, its missing parts supplied by reference TRBV7-2 and TRBJ1-3, is GAGVSQSPSNKVTEKGKDVELRCDPISGHTALYWYRQSLGQGLEFLIYFQGNSAPDKSGLPSDRFSAERTGGSVSTLTIQRTQQEDSAVYLCASSRGQGRNTIYFGEGSWLTVV.

J is TRBJ1-2 and V is TRBV28, with unresolved D. Germline-derived CDR1 and CDR2 are MDHEN and SYDVKM. Trimming cost V 7 bases and J 2 bases, with 17 bases left between them. The CDR3 is 15 residues long. CDR3 protein: CASIPWMGVNYGYTF. CDR3 in DNA: TGTGCCAGCATCCCGTGGATGGGAGTAAACTATGGCTACACCTTC.

Many counts were recorded for this clonotype. The chain uses TRBV19 and TRBJ1-1; D may be TRBD1 (6 bases). V gave up 5 bases and J gave up 1 base, with 11 bases separating them. The CDR3 runs to 14 residues. Germline V gene data show CDR1 as LNHDA and CDR2 as SQIVND (reference sequence). The CDR3 spells CASSQGTPNTEAFF. Here the CDR3 DNA reads TGTGCCAGTAGTCAAGGGACACCGAACACTGAAGCTTTCTTT.

This clonotype has a count of ten or more. The chain combines TRBV7-9 with TRBJ1-3; TRBD1 might be the D (5 bases). Trimming pared 5 bases from V and 0 bases from J, leaving 17 bases between. Germline CDR1 SEHNR, CDR2 FQNEAQ (reference sequence). This CDR3 has 17 residues. CDR3: CASSDRDGLDSGNTIYF. In nucleotides, the CDR3 is TGTGCCAGCAGCGACCGGGACGGACTTGACTCTGGAAACACCATATATTTT.

V and J are TRBV28 and TRBJ2-5, with a tentative D call TRBD2 (6 bases). V was clipped by 7 bases and J by 5 bases, with 17 bases between them. This CDR3 is 14 amino acids long. Germline CDR1 MDHEN, CDR2 SYDVKM. DNA for the CDR3: TGTGCCAGCACCCCCAACTGGGGGGAGGAGACCCAGTACTTC. This encodes CASTPNWGEETQYF. Supplemented by reference TRBV28 and TRBJ2-5, the full variable domain reads DVKVTQSSRYLVKRTGEKVFLECVQDMDHENMFWYRQDPGLGLRLIYFSYDVKMKEKGDIPEGYSVSREKKERFSLILESASTNQTSMYLCASTPNWGEETQYFGPGTRLLVL.

The CDR3 region has the DNA TGTGCCAGCAGATTTTTGAACACCGGGGAGCTGTTTTTT. Encoded protein: CASRFLNTGELFF. The chain combines TRBV11-2 with TRBJ2-2; D call uncertain. Trimming shortened V by 6 bases and J by 1 base, and 6 bases separated the two germline ends. Germline CDR1 and CDR2: SGHAT and FQNNGV. The CDR3 contains 13 residues.

This clonotype was detected ten times or more. The chain is built from TRBV7-9 and TRBJ2-1; the D is unclear. The CDR3 has 13 amino acids. The V and J ends lost 5 bases and 8 bases respectively, with 13 bases between them. Germline V lookup: CDR1 SEHNR, CDR2 FQNEAQ (reference sequence). In DNA, the CDR3 is TGTGCCAGCAGCCCCCCGATTGGCCATGAGCAGTTCTTC. Protein sequence: CASSPPIGHEQFF.

This chain joins TRBV6-1 and TRBJ1-2; the D is unclear. The V gene lost 4 bases and the J gene lost 12 bases, with 3 bases spanning the gap. The CDR3 has 8 amino acids. Per germline, CDR1 MNHNS and CDR2 SASEGT. The CDR3: CASSANTF. The CDR3 nucleotides read TGTGCCAGCAGTGCAAACACCTTC.

CDR3 protein: CASRGMEETQYF. DNA for the CDR3: TGTGCCAGCAGGGGTATGGAAGAGACCCAGTACTTC. J is TRBJ2-5 and V is TRBV6-6, with unresolved D. Looked up from germline, CDR1 is MNHNY and CDR2 is SVGAGI (reference sequence). This CDR3 comprises 12 residues. V gave up 6 bases and J gave up 3 bases, with 8 bases separating them.

The sample holds a few counts of this clonotype. The chain combines TRBV29-1 with TRBJ2-3; D perhaps matches TRBD1 (5 bases). Germline V gene lookup returns CDR1 SQVTM and CDR2 ANQGSEA. Trimming left V 4 bases short and J 1 base short, with 6 bases between. This CDR3 is 12 amino acids long. CDR3 coding DNA: TGCAGCGTTGCCAGGGGCACAGATACGCAGTATTTT. Amino acids: CSVARGTDTQYF.

This clonotype was seen a handful of times. This sequence joins TRBV15 and TRBJ2-2; no clear D. CDR1 LNHNV and CDR2 YYDKDF come from the germline V gene (reference sequence). V was clipped by 4 bases and J by 6 bases, with 6 bases between them. The CDR3 sequence is 12 residues long. CDR3 sequence reads: CATSIASGELFF. CDR3 in DNA: TGTGCCACCAGCATAGCTTCCGGGGAGCTGTTTTTT.

A few counts support this clonotype. V usage is TRBV29-1 and J usage is TRBJ1-2, with 8 bases matching TRBD1. Germline V gene sequence: CDR1 SQVTM, CDR2 ANQGSEA. The CDR3 is 13 amino acids. V was pared by 3 bases and J by 4 bases, with 4 bases of the junction left unmatched. The CDR3 loop is CSVETGASYGYTF. CDR3 DNA sequence: TGCAGCGTTGAGACAGGGGCGAGCTATGGCTACACCTTC.

The gene calls are TRBV7-9 and TRBJ2-7; D gene uncertain. Germline lookup yields CDR1 SEHNR and CDR2 FQNEAQ (reference sequence). CDR3 length: 14 amino acids. Trimming removed 3 bases from V and 4 bases from J, with 13 bases in between. The CDR3 DNA follows: TGTGCCAGCAGCTTCGCCGGGTCCCAATACGAGCAGTACGTC. Amino acids: CASSFAGSQYEQYV.

There are many counts of this clonotype. This chain uses TRBV12-3 or TRBV12-4 with TRBJ2-1, with 9 bases matching TRBD2. The CDR3 has 19 amino acids. J lost 0 bases, V lost 5 bases, and 14 bases had no gene match. In DNA form, the CDR3 reads TGTGCCAGCAGTGGCGAAACTCTAGCGGGGTCGAGCTCCTACAATGAGCAGTTCTTC. The encoded protein is CASSGETLAGSSSYNEQFF.

This clonotype has just a few counts. The chain has TRBV5-5 and TRBJ2-5; the D gene is possibly TRBD2 (6 bases). Trimming cost V 3 bases and J 5 bases, with 23 bases left between them. The CDR3 totals 17 residues. CDR1 and CDR2 (germline): SGHKS, YYEKEE (reference sequence). CDR3 bases: TGTGCCAGCAGCTCTGCATTCCGGACTACAGATGCGGAGACCCAGTACTTC. This gives the protein CASSSAFRTTDAETQYF.

This chain connects TRBV20-1 to TRBJ1-5, with 7 nucleotides matching TRBD1. This CDR3 is 18 amino acids long. The V segment lost 3 bases and the J segment 0 bases; nucleotides outside the gene matches: 14. CDR1 DFQATT and CDR2 SNEGSKA come from the germline V gene (reference sequence). CDR3 nucleotide sequence: TGCAGTGCTAGGCCCCGGGACAGCGGCCTGTTTAGCAATCAGCCCCAGCATTTT. Protein product: CSARPRDSGLFSNQPQHF.

The rearrangement links TRBV20-1 to TRBJ2-7, with 9 bases identical to TRBD1. This CDR3 region has 15 residues. Germline V lookup: CDR1 DFQATT, CDR2 SNEGSKA (reference sequence). The ends lost 4 bases at V and 6 bases at J; junction bases unmatched: 13. CDR3 loop: CSAIESRTGACEQYF. In DNA, the CDR3 is TGCAGTGCTATAGAGAGTAGGACAGGGGCCTGCGAGCAGTACTTC.

Ten or more counts support this clonotype. The chain combines TRBV27 with TRBJ2-1; D not resolved. Trimming removed 7 bases from V and 6 bases from J, with 13 bases in between. CDR3 size: 13 residues. CDR1 and CDR2 from the germline V gene are MNHEY and SMNVEV (reference sequence). The CDR3 DNA sequence: TGTGCCAGCACCTCACAGAATTCCAATGAGCAGTTCTTC. The encoded protein is CASTSQNSNEQFF.

The genes are TRBV29-1 and TRBJ1-2, with D hard to call. Germline CDR1 is SQVTM and CDR2 is ANQGSEA. This CDR3 spans 13 amino acids. V gave up 1 base and J gave up 5 bases, with 11 bases separating them. In nucleotides, the CDR3 is TGCAGCGTTGAAGGTATTGGAGCTTATGGCTACACCTTC. This sequence encodes CSVEGIGAYGYTF.

In this sample, this clonotype turned up a few times. The J gene is TRBJ2-5, the V gene TRBV12-3 or TRBV12-4; D is possibly TRBD2 (5 bases). Trimming removed 7 bases at V and 3 bases at J, with 12 bases between. The CDR3 is 13 residues long. CDR3 residues: CASTFPGKETQYF. CDR3 coding DNA: TGTGCCAGCACTTTCCCGGGGAAAGAGACCCAGTACTTC.

The chain couples TRBV6-4 to TRBJ2-3; D is unresolved. The CDR3 spans 15 residues. Per the germline V gene, CDR1 is MRHNA and CDR2 is SNTAGT. V dropped 5 bases and J dropped 0 bases, with 12 bases sitting between them. The DNA for the CDR3 is TGTGCCAGCAGTCTACGATCATCCAGCACAGATACGCAGTATTTT. Its translation is CASSLRSSSTDTQYF.